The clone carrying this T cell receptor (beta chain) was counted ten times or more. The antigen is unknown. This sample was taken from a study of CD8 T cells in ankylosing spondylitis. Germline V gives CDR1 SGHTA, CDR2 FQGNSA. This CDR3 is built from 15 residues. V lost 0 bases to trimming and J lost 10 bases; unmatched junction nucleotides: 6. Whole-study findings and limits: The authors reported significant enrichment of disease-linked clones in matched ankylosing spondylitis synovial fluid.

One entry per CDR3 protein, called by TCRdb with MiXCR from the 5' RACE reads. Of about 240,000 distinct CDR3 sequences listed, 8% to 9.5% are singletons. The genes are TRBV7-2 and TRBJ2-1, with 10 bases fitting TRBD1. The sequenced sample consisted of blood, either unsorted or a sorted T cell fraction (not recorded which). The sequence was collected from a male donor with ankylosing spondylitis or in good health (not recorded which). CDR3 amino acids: CASSLARDRGNEQFF. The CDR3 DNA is TGTGCCAGCAGCTTAGCCCGGGACAGGGGAAACGAGCAGTTCTTC. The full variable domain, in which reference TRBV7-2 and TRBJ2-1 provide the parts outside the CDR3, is GAGVSQSPSNKVTEKGKDVELRCDPISGHTALYWYRQSLGQGLEFLIYFQGNSAPDKSGLPSDRFSAERTGGSVSTLTIQRTQQEDSAVYLCASSLARDRGNEQFFGPGTRLTVL.